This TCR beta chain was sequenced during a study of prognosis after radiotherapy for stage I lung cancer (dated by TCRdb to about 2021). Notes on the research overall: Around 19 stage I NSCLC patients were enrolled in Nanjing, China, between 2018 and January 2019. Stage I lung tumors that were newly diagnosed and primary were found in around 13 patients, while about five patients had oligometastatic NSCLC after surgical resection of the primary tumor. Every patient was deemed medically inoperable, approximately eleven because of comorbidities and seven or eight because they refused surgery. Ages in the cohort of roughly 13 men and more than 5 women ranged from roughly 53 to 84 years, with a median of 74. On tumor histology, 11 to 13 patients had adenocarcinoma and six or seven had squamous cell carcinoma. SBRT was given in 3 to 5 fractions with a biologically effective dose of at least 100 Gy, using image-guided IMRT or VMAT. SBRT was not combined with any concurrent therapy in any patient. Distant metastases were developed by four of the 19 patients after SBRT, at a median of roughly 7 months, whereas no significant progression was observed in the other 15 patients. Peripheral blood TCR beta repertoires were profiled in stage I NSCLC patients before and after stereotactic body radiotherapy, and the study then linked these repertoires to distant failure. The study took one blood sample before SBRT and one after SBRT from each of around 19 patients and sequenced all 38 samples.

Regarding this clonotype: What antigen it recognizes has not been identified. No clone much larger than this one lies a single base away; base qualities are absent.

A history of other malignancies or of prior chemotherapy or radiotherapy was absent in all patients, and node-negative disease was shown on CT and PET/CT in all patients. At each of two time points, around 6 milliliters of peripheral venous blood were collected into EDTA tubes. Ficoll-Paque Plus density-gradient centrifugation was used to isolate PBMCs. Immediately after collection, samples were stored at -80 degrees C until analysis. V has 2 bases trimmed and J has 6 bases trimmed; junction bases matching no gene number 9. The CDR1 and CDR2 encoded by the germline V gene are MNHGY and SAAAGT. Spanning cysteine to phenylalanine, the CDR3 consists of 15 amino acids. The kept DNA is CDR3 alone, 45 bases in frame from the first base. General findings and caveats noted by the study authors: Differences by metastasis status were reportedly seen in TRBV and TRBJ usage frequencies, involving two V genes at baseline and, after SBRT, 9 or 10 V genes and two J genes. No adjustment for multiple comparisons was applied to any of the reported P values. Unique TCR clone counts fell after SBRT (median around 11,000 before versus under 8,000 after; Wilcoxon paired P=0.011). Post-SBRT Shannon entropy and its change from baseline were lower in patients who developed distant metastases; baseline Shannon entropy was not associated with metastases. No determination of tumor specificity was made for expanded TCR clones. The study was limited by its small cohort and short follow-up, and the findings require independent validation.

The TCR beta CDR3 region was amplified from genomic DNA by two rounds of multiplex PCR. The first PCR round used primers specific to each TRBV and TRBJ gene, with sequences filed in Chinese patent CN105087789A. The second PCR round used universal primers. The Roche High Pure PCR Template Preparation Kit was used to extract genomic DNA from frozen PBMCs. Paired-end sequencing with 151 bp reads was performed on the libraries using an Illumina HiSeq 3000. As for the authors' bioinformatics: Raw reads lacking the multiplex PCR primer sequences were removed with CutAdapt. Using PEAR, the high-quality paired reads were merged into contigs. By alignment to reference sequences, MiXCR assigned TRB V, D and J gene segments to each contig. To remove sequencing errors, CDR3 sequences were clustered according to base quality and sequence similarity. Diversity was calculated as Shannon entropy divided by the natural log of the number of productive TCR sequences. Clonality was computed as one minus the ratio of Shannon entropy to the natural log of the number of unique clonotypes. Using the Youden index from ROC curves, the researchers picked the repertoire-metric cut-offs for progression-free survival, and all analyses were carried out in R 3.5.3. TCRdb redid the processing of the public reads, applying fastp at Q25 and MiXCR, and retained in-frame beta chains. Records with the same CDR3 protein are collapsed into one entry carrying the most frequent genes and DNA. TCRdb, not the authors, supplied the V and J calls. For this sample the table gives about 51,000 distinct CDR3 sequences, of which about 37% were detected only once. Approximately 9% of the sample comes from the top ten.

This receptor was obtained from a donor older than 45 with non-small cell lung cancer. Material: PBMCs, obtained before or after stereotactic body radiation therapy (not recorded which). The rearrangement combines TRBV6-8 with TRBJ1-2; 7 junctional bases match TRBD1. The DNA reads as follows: TGTGCCAGCAGTTACCTACTCGACAGGGACGATGGCTACACCTTC. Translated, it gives CASSYLLDRDDGYTF.